Sequencing of this TCR beta chain was carried out in a study of tumor and adjacent non-tumor tissue in lung cancer. For this clonotype: Its specificity is unknown. One end of the junction varies from germline; a read error may be responsible.

The CDR3 contains 13 residues. TCRbeta libraries were built with three rounds of nested PCR, modified from ARM-PCR. TCRdb passed the multiplex PCR reads through MiXCR, listing each CDR3 protein once. Among approximately 76,000 distinct CDR3 sequences listed, approximately 68% were seen once. Whole-study results and caveats: In normal lung, the top 100 clones were significantly more dominant than in tumor.

The template was RNA from unsorted bulk tissue. The sequence was obtained from a woman aged 65 to 85 with non-small cell lung cancer. Sequencing was performed on lung tumor tissue. The chain recombines TRBV12-3 or TRBV12-4 with TRBJ1-4, with D hard to call. The CDR3 DNA follows: TGTGCCAGCACCTTTCTAGCAGACGAAAGACTGTTATTT. Its protein is CASTFLADERLLF.